This TCR beta chain was retrieved from a study of response to subunit inactivated influenza vaccine. Points from the study as a whole: The authors offered the suggestion that each seasonal influenza vaccination recruits few new T cells.

The table lists this clonotype with many counts. Antigen: not known. TCRdb re-derived calls from the RT-PCR reads in MiXCR, one entry per CDR3 protein. The sample consists of about 520,000 distinct CDR3 sequences, approximately 7.2% of them appearing once. Germline V gene sequence: CDR1 SGHRS, CDR2 YFSETQ. The J segment lost 6 bases and the V segment lost 4 bases, leaving 7 bases of the junction unmatched. The CDR3 extends over 14 amino acids. Sample: PBMCs from blood, taken 23 to 25 months after vaccination. The sequence derives from a man aged 50-75 years who received an inactivated influenza vaccine. This chain links TRBV5-1 with TRBJ2-1; 7 bases fit TRBD1. This chain's CDR3 is CASSMKGQSNEQFF. The CDR3 nucleotides read TGCGCCAGCAGCATGAAGGGACAGTCCAATGAGCAGTTCTTC.